This T cell receptor (beta chain) appears in the sequencing data of a study of T cell changes during pregnancy in multiple sclerosis (dated by TCRdb to about 2019). Background on the whole study: The study looked at changes in the T cell repertoire across pregnancy in women with multiple sclerosis.

The library relied on the immunoSEQ multiplex PCR assay. TCRdb took over this immuneACCESS table, retaining in-frame rearrangements with V and J assigned. Such tables are incomplete; in checked studies, under half of the missing clones stem from an unresolved V gene, and the remainder is unexplained. Recorded for this sample are some 26,000 clones; about 89% of them occurred a single time. The ten largest clones represent about 0.58% of the sample. Concerning this clone: Its cognate antigen has yet to be identified. No much larger clone is present one base from it, and per-base qualities are unavailable.

The clonotype originates from a female donor in good health, enrolled as a control in a pregnancy study. The sample consisted of CD4+ T cells from peripheral blood mononuclear cells, taken in the first trimester of pregnancy.

The CDR3 sequence is CASSMTAMNTEAFF. The bases are TGTGCCAGCAGTATGACAGCCATGAACACTGAAGCTTTCTTT. Rearrangement joined TRBV6-5 to TRBJ1-1; the best D guess is TRBD1, with 5 bases matching. The CDR3, from cysteine to phenylalanine, totals 14 residues. The read is trimmed to its CDR3 DNA, 42 bases read in frame from base 1. V is pared back by 5 bases and J by 0 bases, with 10 bases lying between the germline termini. The germline V gene sets CDR1 to MNHEY and CDR2 to SVGAGI.